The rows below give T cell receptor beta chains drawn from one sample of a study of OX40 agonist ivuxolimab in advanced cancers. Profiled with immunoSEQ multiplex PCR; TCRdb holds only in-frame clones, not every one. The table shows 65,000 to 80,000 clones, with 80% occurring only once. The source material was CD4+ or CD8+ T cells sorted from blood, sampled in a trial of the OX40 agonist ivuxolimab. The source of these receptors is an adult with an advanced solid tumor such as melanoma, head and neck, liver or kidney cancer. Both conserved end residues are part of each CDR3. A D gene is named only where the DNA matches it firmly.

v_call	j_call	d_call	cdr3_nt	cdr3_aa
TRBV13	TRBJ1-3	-	TGTGCCAGCAGCCCCACGGGGGTCGGAAACACCATATATTTT	CASSPTGVGNTIYF
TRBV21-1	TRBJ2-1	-	TGTGCCAGCAGCAAACGGGGTGAGAGTCGCTCCTACAATGAGCAGTTCTTC	CASSKRGESRSYNEQFF
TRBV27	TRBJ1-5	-	TGTGCCAGCAGTCGGGTCTCGGGTGGCAATCAGCCCCAGCATTTT	CASSRVSGGNQPQHF
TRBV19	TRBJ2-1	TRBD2	TGTGCCAGTAGTAGGGGACTAGCGGGGGTACTGAATGAGCAGTTCTTC	CASSRGLAGVLNEQFF
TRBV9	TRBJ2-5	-	TGTGCCAGCAGCGGACAGGGAGGGGAGACCCAGTACTTC	CASSGQGGETQYF
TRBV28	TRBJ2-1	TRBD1	TGTGCCAGCGTTAAGGGACAGGGTTTCAATGAGCAGTTCTTC	CASVKGQGFNEQFF
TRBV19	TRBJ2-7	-	TGTGCCAGTAGTCCATCCCCCCTAATTTTTCGTGGGGAGCAGTACTTC	CASSPSPLIFRGEQYF
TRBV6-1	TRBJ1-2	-	TGTGCCAGCATTGCAGGGGATGTTAACTATGGCTACACCTTC	CASIAGDVNYGYTF
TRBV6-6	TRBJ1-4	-	TGTGCCAGCAGGCTCCACGGTGAAAAACTGTTTTTT	CASRLHGEKLFF
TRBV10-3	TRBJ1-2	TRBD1	TGTGCCATCAGTGAGCAGGGGGCGAACTATGGCTACACCTTC	CAISEQGANYGYTF
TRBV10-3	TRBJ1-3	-	TGTGCCATCAGCGGGGTGCCCCTGTACTCTGGAAACACCATATATTTT	CAISGVPLYSGNTIYF
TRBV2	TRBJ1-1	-	TGTGCCAGCAGTGTGGAGGGGACCAACACTGAAGCTTTCTTT	CASSVEGTNTEAFF
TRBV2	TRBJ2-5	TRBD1	TGTGCCACTCGAATTGGAGTCTTAGGGACAGGGGGTCGGCAAGAGACCCAGTACTTC	CATRIGVLGTGGRQETQYF